This TCR beta chain was captured in a study of T cell responses to AZD1222 COVID-19 vaccine. This CDR3 has 14 amino acids. Trimming stripped 4 bases from V and 0 bases from J, with 7 bases between. CDR1 and CDR2 from the germline V gene are ENHRY and SYGVKD. Pooled together were second doses at about 4 or about 12 weeks. This clone was detected only once. Repertoires were generated with immunoSEQ multiplex PCR, while TCRdb's copy carries only in-frame clones and drops some. The sample includes 150,000 or so clones, approximately 91% of them seen just once. Sequencing was performed on peripheral blood, taken 28 days after the second AZD1222 dose. The chain is built from TRBV10-3 and TRBJ1-5; a weak D match, TRBD1 (5 bases). This receptor was taken from an adult who received the AZD1222 COVID-19 vaccine. The CDR3 DNA follows: TGTGCCATCAGTGCAGGGCTTAGCAATCAGCCCCAGCATTTT. Its protein product is CAISAGLSNQPQHF.